The sequence of this TCR beta chain was determined in a study of PD-1 blockade in mismatch repair-deficient tumors. Assay: immunoSEQ multiplex PCR; the TCRdb copy retains only in-frame clones and omits some. The sample includes some 100,000 clones, roughly four fifths of them seen just once. This receptor was taken from an adult with mismatch repair-deficient cancer. The material was peripheral blood, obtained roughly eight months after starting pembrolizumab.

The chain's CDR3 is CSVGDRAGYGYTF. CDR3 DNA sequence: TGCAGCGTTGGGGACAGGGCGGGCTATGGCTACACCTTC. The chain carries TRBV29-1 and TRBJ1-2; 9 bases fit TRBD1. The V gene's germline CDR1 is SQVTM and CDR2 ANQGSEA. V shed 4 bases, J shed 4 bases, and the junction held 4 bases outside the gene matches. The CDR3 is made up of 13 amino acids.